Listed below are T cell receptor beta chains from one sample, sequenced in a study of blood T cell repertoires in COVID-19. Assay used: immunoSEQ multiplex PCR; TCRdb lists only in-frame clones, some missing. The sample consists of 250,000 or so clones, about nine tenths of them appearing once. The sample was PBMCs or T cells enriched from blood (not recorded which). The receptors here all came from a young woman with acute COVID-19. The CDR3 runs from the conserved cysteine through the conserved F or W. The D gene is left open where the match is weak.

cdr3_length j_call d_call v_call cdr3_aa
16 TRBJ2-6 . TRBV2 CASSLAGWSGANVLTF
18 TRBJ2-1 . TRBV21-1 CASSKAPSGLAEYNEQFF
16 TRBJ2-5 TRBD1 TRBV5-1 CASYLQGAGTRETQYF
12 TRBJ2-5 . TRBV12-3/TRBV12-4 CASSFGGETQYF
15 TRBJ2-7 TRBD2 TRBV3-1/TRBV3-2 CASSPSGTSGYEQYF
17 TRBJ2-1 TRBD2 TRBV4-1 CASRFRLAGGPSNEQFF
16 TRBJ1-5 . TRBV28 CASSFSDRPSNQPQHF
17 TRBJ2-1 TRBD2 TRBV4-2 CASSQRTSGILRNEQFF
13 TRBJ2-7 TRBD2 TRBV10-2 CASKAGGPVEQYF
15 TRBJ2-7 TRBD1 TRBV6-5 CASSYKGQGPYEQYF
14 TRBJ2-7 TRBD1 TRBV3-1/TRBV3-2 CASSQGQGSYEQYF
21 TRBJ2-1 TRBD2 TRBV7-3 CASSLLSGLAGENKVYNEQFF
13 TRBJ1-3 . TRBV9 CASSAGTGNTIYF
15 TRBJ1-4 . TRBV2 CASSELQGEAKKLFF
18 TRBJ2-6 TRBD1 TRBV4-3 CASSQDWTGNSGANVLTF
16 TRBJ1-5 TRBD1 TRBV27 CASSLSLGQGNQPQHF
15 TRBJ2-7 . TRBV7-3 CASSLVGGSVDEQYF
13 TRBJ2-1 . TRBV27 CASSLWGSGEQFF